The 4 T cell receptor beta chains below come from one sample, sequenced in a study of cytomegalovirus exposure and HLA in healthy donors. Use of 60 Vbeta and 13 Jbeta primers characterized the PCR. Repertoires were generated with immunoSEQ multiplex PCR, while TCRdb's copy carries only in-frame clones and drops some. The sample contains about 170,000 clones, about 85% of which appear only once. What was sequenced was PBMCs. These receptors were obtained from a man aged 18 to 30 in good health and CMV-seropositive.

V and J are TRBV5-8 and TRBJ2-1; 16 bases are a match to TRBD2. The CDR3 extends over 15 amino acids. Germline trimming cut 3 bases from V and 7 bases from J; bases unmatched to any gene: 1. CDR1 and CDR2 (germline): SGHTS, YDEGEE. CDR3 DNA: TGTGCCAGCAGCTGGGGACTAGCGGGGGGGAATGAGCAGTTCTTC. Its protein product is CASSWGLAGGNEQFF.

J is TRBJ1-2 and V is TRBV19; 10 bases match TRBD1. Germline-derived CDR1 and CDR2 are LNHDA and SQIVND (reference sequence). Trimming took 6 bases from V and 6 from J; bases not matched to a gene: 4. The CDR3 is made up of 13 amino acids. CDR3: CASRKGQGHGYTF. The CDR3 DNA follows: TGTGCCAGTAGAAAGGGACAGGGGCATGGCTACACCTTC.

This sequence joins TRBV19 and TRBJ1-2; TRBD1 matches 10 bases. The CDR3 covers 15 residues. The V gene end was trimmed by 3 bases and the J gene end by 1 base; junction bases not matched to a gene: 2. CDR1 and CDR2 from the germline V gene are LNHDA and SQIVND (reference sequence). The DNA for the CDR3 is TGTGCCAGTAGTATCGGGGACAGGGGTAACTATGGCTACACCTTC. It is translated as CASSIGDRGNYGYTF.

V usage is TRBV11-2 and J usage is TRBJ2-1, with D possibly TRBD2 on 6 matching bases. This CDR3 is built from 17 residues. V was cut by 5 bases and J by 0 bases, with 17 bases left in between. CDR1 and CDR2 from the germline V gene are SGHAT and FQNNGV. This chain's CDR3 is CASSRGTLGSSYNEQFF. CDR3 in DNA: TGTGCCAGCAGCCGGGGGACTCTCGGGAGCTCCTACAATGAGCAGTTCTTC.